The 23 T cell receptor beta chains in this list originate from one sample, sequenced in a study of blood T cell repertoires in COVID-19. Generated by immunoSEQ multiplex PCR, the TCRdb table keeps only in-frame clones and is missing some. The sample carries around 700,000 clones, 70% to 90% recorded once. The sample consisted of peripheral blood. Receptors originate from a woman under 30 with acute or convalescent COVID-19.

This sequence joins TRBV19 and TRBJ1-6, with unresolved D. V was shortened by 5 bases and J by 5 bases, with 4 bases between the two germline ends. The CDR3 length is 12 residues. Germline CDR1 is LNHDA and CDR2 is SQIVND (reference sequence). CDR3 sequence reads: CASSHHNSPLHF. CDR3 DNA: TGTGCCAGTAGTCATCATAATTCACCCCTCCACTTT.

This chain uses TRBV27 with TRBJ1-5, with D uncertain. The CDR3 sequence is 16 residues long. Germline values: CDR1 MNHEY, CDR2 SMNVEV (reference sequence). Trimming took off 0 bases at V and 4 bases at J, with 13 bases between the two ends. CDR3 DNA sequence: TGTGCCAGCAGTTTATCGATGTTAGGAGGTAATCAGCCCCAGCATTTT. Amino acid sequence: CASSLSMLGGNQPQHF.

CDR3 DNA sequence: TGCGCCAGCAGCCCCGGGGACACTGAAGCTTTCTTT. Translation gives CASSPGDTEAFF. The chain combines TRBV5-1 with TRBJ1-1; D ambiguous. Per the germline V gene, CDR1 is SGHRS and CDR2 is YFSETQ. V lost 4 bases and J 3 bases, leaving 7 bases between the germline ends. This CDR3 spans 12 amino acids.

The chain links TRBV6-5 to TRBJ1-2; perhaps TRBD1 as D (5 bases). Trimming stripped 7 bases from V and 4 bases from J, with 19 bases between. CDR3 size: 15 residues. Germline-derived CDR1 and CDR2 are MNHEY and SVGAGI. For the CDR3, the DNA is TGTGCCAGCATGACCGACAGCCCCATGGGCTATGGCTACACCTTC. This translates into CASMTDSPMGYGYTF.

This chain uses TRBV7-8 with TRBJ1-5; the D is unclear. This CDR3 is built from 14 residues. V was cut by 5 bases and J by 1 base, with 9 bases left in between. Germline assignment: CDR1 SGHVS and CDR2 FQNEAQ. CDR3 region: CASSPRLSNQPQHF. CDR3 DNA: TGTGCCAGCAGCCCTCGACTGAGCAATCAGCCCCAGCATTTT.

Regarding this clone: Other nucleotide sequences in the sample specify the same CDR3. V and J are TRBV5-4 and TRBJ2-1, with 7 bases aligning to TRBD2. Germline loops: CDR1 SGHNT, CDR2 YYREEE (reference sequence). V gave up 4 bases and J gave up 1 base; unmatched junction bases: 5. The CDR3 has 15 residues. Here the CDR3 DNA reads TGTGCCAGCAGCCTCCGGGGAGGGTCCTACAATGAGCAGTTCTTC. Amino acid sequence: CASSLRGGSYNEQFF.

This clone was picked up one time. The rearrangement uses TRBV5-6 and TRBJ1-5, with TRBD1 as a possible D gene (6 bases). Trimming cost V 0 bases and J 0 bases, with 16 bases left between them. Germline V gives CDR1 SGHDT, CDR2 YYEEEE. This CDR3 contains 18 residues. The CDR3 coding sequence is TGTGCCAGCAGCTTGGGGTGGACAGTGAGAATTAGCAATCAGCCCCAGCATTTT. Protein product: CASSLGWTVRISNQPQHF.

The chain combines TRBV21-1 with TRBJ2-7; TRBD1, the table's D call, lacks a check against the DNA. TRBV21-1 is labeled a pseudogene. The CDR3 sequence is 14 residues long. The DNA for the CDR3 is TGTGCCAGCACCCAAGACAGGGTTGGTATCGAGCAGTACTTC. This encodes CASTQDRVGIEQYF.

The chain recombines TRBV28 with TRBJ2-1; D is undetermined. The length of the CDR3 is 11 residues. CDR1 and CDR2 from the germline V gene are MDHEN and SYDVKM. Between the trimmed V and J ends, which lost 7 bases and 3 bases, there was a span of 4 bases. The CDR3 DNA reads TGTGCCAGCATCGGCTACAATGAGCAGTTCTTC. As protein: CASIGYNEQFF.

J is TRBJ2-7 and V is TRBV5-6; D remains unclear. The CDR3 consists of 13 residues. Trimming took 2 bases from V and 3 from J, leaving 9 bases between them. Germline V gene data show CDR1 as SGHDT and CDR2 as YYEEEE. CDR3 coding DNA: TGTGCCAGCAGCTTTTTGGCCAACTACGAGCAGTACTTC. Its translation: CASSFLANYEQYF.

This clone was recorded a few times. V is TRBV7-2 and J is TRBJ1-2; 7 bases are a match to TRBD1. V shed 5 bases, J shed 8 bases, and the junction held 8 bases outside the gene matches. The germline V gene encodes CDR1 SGHTA and CDR2 FQGNSA. This CDR3 comprises 13 residues. The CDR3 nucleotides read TGTGCCAGCAGCAAAGCACAGGGGCAAGGCTACACCTTC. Translating gives CASSKAQGQGYTF. The full variable domain, with the rest looked up from reference TRBV7-2 and TRBJ1-2, is GAGVSQSPSNKVTEKGKDVELRCDPISGHTALYWYRQSLGQGLEFLIYFQGNSAPDKSGLPSDRFSAERTGGSVSTLTIQRTQQEDSAVYLCASSKAQGQGYTFGSGTRLTVV.

This chain joins TRBV6-5 and TRBJ1-2, with TRBD1 identical over 7 bases. CDR1 and CDR2 from the germline V gene are MNHEY and SVGAGI. The CDR3 spans 16 residues. Losses at the gene ends were 2 bases for V and 8 bases for J; bases not matched to a gene: 14. DNA for the CDR3: TGTGCCAGCAGTTACGATCGCAGGGGGACGGGGGTCGGCTACACCTTC. Its translation: CASSYDRRGTGVGYTF.

V gene TRBV5-4 combines with J gene TRBJ1-2, with D possibly being TRBD1 (5 bases). Trimming shortened V by 0 bases and J by 0 bases, and 9 bases separated the two germline ends. The CDR3 is 15 residues long. The germline V gene has CDR1 SGHNT and CDR2 YYREEE (reference sequence). The CDR3 DNA follows: TGTGCCAGCAGCTTGGTCGGGGGAACTAACTATGGCTACACCTTC. Protein product: CASSLVGGTNYGYTF.

V is TRBV4-2 and J is TRBJ1-5, with unresolved D. The CDR3 is 15 residues long. The germline V gene encodes CDR1 LGHNA and CDR2 YNFKEQ. The germline V and J ends were trimmed by 0 bases and 10 bases, with 16 bases remaining between them. In DNA, the CDR3 is TGTGCCAGCAGCCAAGATCCCAGTCTCTTTAATCCCCAGCATTTT. Translation gives CASSQDPSLFNPQHF.

The chain recombines TRBV27 with TRBJ2-7, with 9 bases lining up with TRBD2. The junction had 8 bases not matched to a gene; V was cut back by 6 bases and J by 2 bases. Per the germline V gene, CDR1 is MNHEY and CDR2 is SMNVEV (reference sequence). The CDR3 runs to 15 residues. This chain's CDR3 is CASRLSGGPTYEQYF. In DNA form, the CDR3 reads TGTGCCAGCAGACTGAGCGGGGGGCCCACCTACGAGCAGTACTTC.

The CDR3 loop reads CATSRVPPGQSRFSGNTIYF. The CDR3 coding sequence is TGTGCCACCAGCAGAGTACCCCCGGGACAGTCCCGTTTCTCTGGAAACACCATATATTTT. The chain has TRBV15 and TRBJ1-3; TRBD1 matches 7 bases. The germline gives CDR1 LNHNV, CDR2 YYDKDF (reference sequence). The V gene end was trimmed by 1 base and the J gene end by 0 bases; junction bases not matched to a gene: 15. CDR3 length: 20 residues.

The rearrangement joins TRBV19 to TRBJ1-1, with D perhaps matching TRBD1 (6 bases). The germline gives CDR1 LNHDA, CDR2 SQIVND (reference sequence). Between the trimmed V and J ends, which lost 5 bases and 1 base, there was a span of 11 bases. This CDR3 region has 14 residues. The CDR3 DNA sequence: TGTGCCAGTAGTCCCAAGACAGGGAACACTGAAGCTTTCTTT. Translating it yields CASSPKTGNTEAFF.

The genes are TRBV20-1 and TRBJ2-3, with D uncertain. The V and J ends lost 3 bases and 2 bases respectively, with 6 bases between them. This CDR3 has 12 residues. Germline lookup yields CDR1 DFQATT and CDR2 SNEGSKA (reference sequence). The CDR3 loop is CSASQVTDTQYF. For the CDR3, the DNA is TGCAGTGCTAGTCAGGTCACAGATACGCAGTATTTT.

V and J are TRBV6-6 and TRBJ1-1; no reliable D call. Trimming removed 0 bases from V and 0 bases from J, with 5 bases in between. The CDR3 has 14 residues. The germline V gene has CDR1 MNHNY and CDR2 SVGAGI (reference sequence). The CDR3 loop reads CASSYSTMNTEAFF. Written as DNA, the CDR3 is TGTGCCAGCAGTTACTCGACAATGAACACTGAAGCTTTCTTT.

The rearrangement uses TRBV10-3 and TRBJ1-6; D is unclear. Trimming left V 10 bases short and J 2 bases short, with 15 bases between. The CDR3 has 15 residues. From germline, CDR1 is ENHRY and CDR2 SYGVKD. The CDR3 sequence is CATAGLVAYNSPLHF. The DNA for the CDR3 is TGTGCCACTGCAGGTCTCGTCGCCTATAATTCACCCCTCCACTTT.

V and J are TRBV4-1 and TRBJ2-1; possible D gene TRBD2, 6 bases. The germline V gene encodes CDR1 MGHRA and CDR2 YSYEKL. The CDR3 totals 14 residues. Trimming pared 0 bases from V and 7 bases from J, leaving 10 bases between. The CDR3 spells CASSQEGGWNEQFF. Here the CDR3 DNA reads TGCGCCAGCAGCCAAGAGGGGGGTTGGAATGAGCAGTTCTTC.

The chain couples TRBV27 to TRBJ2-7, with 10 nucleotides matching TRBD1. The junction had 8 bases not matched to a gene; V was cut back by 5 bases and J by 4 bases. Germline V CDR1 and CDR2: MNHEY, SMNVEV (reference sequence). CDR3 length: 15 amino acids. CDR3 coding DNA: TGTGCCAGCAGTCCCTCCGGGACAGGGGCATACGAGCAGTACTTC. This codes for CASSPSGTGAYEQYF.

The rearrangement uses TRBV7-3 and TRBJ2-2; TRBD2 might be the D (6 bases). CDR1 is SGHTA and CDR2 is FQGTGA in the germline V gene. The CDR3 is 14 amino acids. V was clipped by 5 bases and J by 2 bases, with 9 bases between them. CDR3: CASSPGGNTGELFF. The CDR3 DNA reads as TGTGCCAGCAGCCCCGGGGGAAACACCGGGGAGCTGTTTTTT.